This T cell receptor beta chain emerged from a study of T cells in Graves' hyperthyroidism and ophthalmopathy. Across the whole study: The blood sample was taken at first diagnosis, before treatment began.

Amplified TCR beta CDR3 regions came from RNA transcripts. First-round RT-PCR with HTBI primers amplified the TCR CDR3 region. TCRdb called the multiplex PCR reads again in MiXCR, with one record for every CDR3 protein. The table includes fewer than 650,000 distinct CDR3 sequences, approximately 15% detected once. Criteria for exclusion of patients were uncontrolled infection, other autoimmune disease, pregnancy or lactation. The CDR3 is 14 residues long. Germline assignment: CDR1 LNHNV and CDR2 YYDKDF (reference sequence). J lost 6 bases, V lost 5 bases, and 8 bases had no gene match. This clonotype was detected a few times. What it binds is not known. Broader study findings: Ophthalmopathy got predicted by the model a median 6.5 months before its onset. Within blood appeared most thyroid clonotypes that had expanded above 0.001.

The specimen sequenced was blood. The chain is built from TRBV15 and TRBJ2-7; 9 bases map to TRBD1. This sequence originates from a woman under 30 with Graves' ophthalmopathy. The CDR3 sequence is CATSPGQGSVEQYF. CDR3 nucleotides: TGTGCCACCAGCCCGGGACAGGGCTCGGTCGAGCAGTACTTC.